This is a list of T cell receptor beta chains from one sample in a study of OX40 agonist ivuxolimab in advanced cancers. Sequenced by immunoSEQ multiplex PCR; TCRdb stores in-frame clones only, minus some. Of fewer than 95,000 clones detected, approximately 90% appear once; the ten largest clones hold 7.4%. Sequenced here: CD4+ or CD8+ T cells sorted from blood, sampled in a trial of the OX40 agonist ivuxolimab. These receptors were obtained from an adult with an advanced solid tumor such as melanoma, head and neck, liver or kidney cancer. Both conserved end residues are part of each CDR3. D genes are given only for firm matches.

j_gene | v_gene | d_gene | CDR3nt | CDR3aa
TRBJ2-3 | TRBV10-1 | TRBD2 | TGCGCCAGCAGTGGTCCTATTCTAGCGGGAGGGCCAGATACGCAGTATTTT | CASSGPILAGGPDTQYF
TRBJ1-3 | TRBV2 | TRBD1 | TGTGCCAGCAGGGACAGGGGGCTAGGAAACACCATATATTTT | CASRDRGLGNTIYF
TRBJ2-5 | TRBV7-9 | TRBD2 | TGTGCCAGCAGCTTAGAAGGACTAGCGGGGGAGGAGCAAGAGACCCAGTACTTC | CASSLEGLAGEEQETQYF
TRBJ2-7 | TRBV4-1 | - | TGCGCCAGCAGCCAAGGGACAGCCGACGAGCAGTACTTC | CASSQGTADEQYF
TRBJ1-1 | TRBV12-5 | TRBD1 | TGTGCTAGTGGTATCGGACAGGGGAACACTGAAGCTTTCTTT | CASGIGQGNTEAFF
TRBJ1-4 | TRBV7-2 | TRBD1 | TGTGCCAGCAGCTTAGCGACAGGGATGGGTAATGAAAAACTGTTTTTT | CASSLATGMGNEKLFF
TRBJ2-7 | TRBV4-1 | - | TGCGCCGGGGGAGGGGGATGCGAGCAGTACTTC | CAGGGGCEQYF
TRBJ2-1 | TRBV10-3 | TRBD2 | TGTGCCATCGGACTAGCGGATTACAATGAGCAGTTCTTC | CAIGLADYNEQFF
TRBJ1-6 | TRBV9 | TRBD1 | TGTGCCAGCAGCGTTTGGGACAGATCACCCCTCCACTTT | CASSVWDRSPLHF
TRBJ1-6 | TRBV9 | TRBD1 | TGTGCCAGCAGCGCCATCGACAGGGGGCTTAATTCACCCCTCCACTTT | CASSAIDRGLNSPLHF